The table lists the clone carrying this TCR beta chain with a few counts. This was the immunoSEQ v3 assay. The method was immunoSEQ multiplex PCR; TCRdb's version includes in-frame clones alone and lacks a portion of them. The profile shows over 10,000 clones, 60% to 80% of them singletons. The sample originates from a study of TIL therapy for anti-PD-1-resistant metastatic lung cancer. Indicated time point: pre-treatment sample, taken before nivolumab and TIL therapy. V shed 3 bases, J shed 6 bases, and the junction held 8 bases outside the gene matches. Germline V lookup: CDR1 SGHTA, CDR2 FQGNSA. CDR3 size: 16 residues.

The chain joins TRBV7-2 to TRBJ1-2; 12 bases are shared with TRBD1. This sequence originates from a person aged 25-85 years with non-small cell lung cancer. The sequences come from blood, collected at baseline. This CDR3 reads CASSLVSGQGANGYTF. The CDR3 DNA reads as TGTGCCAGCAGCTTGGTTTCGGGACAGGGGGCAAATGGCTACACCTTC.